Below, 15 T cell receptor beta chains from the same sample are listed, as sequenced in a study of blood T cell repertoires in COVID-19. Measured with immunoSEQ multiplex PCR; TCRdb has only the in-frame clones, and not every one. In the table there are around 320,000 clones, nearly 90% of which are singletons. Material: peripheral blood. The receptors stem from a woman younger than 45 with COVID-19, enrolled during active disease.

The rearrangement uses TRBV5-5 and TRBJ2-1, with D perhaps TRBD2 (6 bases). The length of the CDR3 is 16 residues. Germline CDR1 and CDR2: SGHKS and YYEKEE (reference sequence). Trimming left V 0 bases short and J 4 bases short, with 14 bases between. The CDR3 sequence: CASSLVPSGSYNEQFF. The CDR3 region has the DNA TGTGCCAGCAGCTTGGTCCCAAGCGGGTCGTACAATGAGCAGTTCTTC.

The V gene is TRBV11-3, the J gene TRBJ2-1; TRBD2 matches at 9 bases. Unmatched junction bases numbered 12, after V lost 1 base and J lost 5 bases. Germline V gives CDR1 SGHNT, CDR2 YENEEA. The CDR3 extends over 18 amino acids. CDR3 sequence: CASSLGAGGPGWDNEQFF. CDR3 in DNA: TGTGCCAGCAGCTTAGGAGCGGGGGGCCCTGGGTGGGACAATGAGCAGTTCTTC. The full variable domain, its missing parts supplied by reference TRBV11-3 and TRBJ2-1, is EAGVVQSPRYKIIEKKQPVAFWCNPISGHNTLYWYLQNLGQGPELLIRYENEEAVDDSQLPKDRFSAERLKGVDSTLKIQPAELGDSAVYLCASSLGAGGPGWDNEQFFGPGTRLTVL.

This clone was counted only a few times. The chain uses TRBV5-1 and TRBJ1-1; 8 bases match TRBD1. CDR1 is SGHRS, CDR2 YFSETQ, per germline. The V segment lost 10 bases and the J segment 0 bases; nucleotides outside the gene matches: 5. CDR3 length: 13 amino acids. CDR3 in amino acids: CASRTGMNTEAFF. As DNA, the CDR3 is TGCGCCTCCAGGACAGGGATGAACACTGAAGCTTTCTTT.

The chain couples TRBV5-8 to TRBJ2-7; 10 bases are a match to TRBD1. This CDR3 is 14 amino acids long. Germline loops: CDR1 SGHTS, CDR2 YDEGEE. Unmatched junction bases numbered 3, after V lost 3 bases and J lost 3 bases. The CDR3 nucleotides read TGTGCCAGCAGCTCCCGGGACAGGGGCTACGAGCAGTACTTC. It specifies CASSSRDRGYEQYF.

This clone was detected once. This sequence joins TRBV5-3 and TRBJ1-4, with D tentatively TRBD1 (5 bases). TRBV5-3 is an ORF, and what it does is uncertain. The CDR3 length is 16 residues. With 4 bases removed from V and 7 bases from J, the gap between germline ends came to 20 bases. CDR3 protein: CARSPNLGGASEKLFF. DNA for the CDR3: TGTGCCAGAAGCCCAAATCTGGGAGGGGCCAGTGAAAAACTGTTTTTT.

This sequence joins TRBV2 and TRBJ2-5; TRBD2 is a possible D gene (5 bases). V was trimmed by 5 bases and J by 4 bases, leaving 8 bases between them. This CDR3 has 12 amino acids. Per the germline V gene, CDR1 is SNHLY and CDR2 is FYNNEI. In DNA, the CDR3 is TGTGCCAGCAGTTTTGAGGGAGAGACCCAGTACTTC. Its protein is CASSFEGETQYF.

The chain carries TRBV19 and TRBJ1-4; tentative D call: TRBD1 (5 bases). Germline CDR1 LNHDA, CDR2 SQIVND (reference sequence). This CDR3 spans 14 amino acids. The V end was cut by 5 bases, the J end by 4 bases, with 11 bases between. The CDR3 loop reads CASSWGGFNEKLFF. The DNA of the CDR3 is TGTGCCAGTAGTTGGGGGGGATTTAATGAAAAACTGTTTTTT.

This clone was found once. The V and J genes are TRBV13 and TRBJ1-6; D unresolved. Per germline, CDR1 PRHDT and CDR2 FYEKMQ (reference sequence). V lost 0 bases, J lost 3 bases, and 9 bases lay in between. This CDR3 has 16 amino acids. The CDR3 here is CASSLGIADYNSPLHF. Written as DNA, the CDR3 is TGTGCCAGCAGCTTAGGTATAGCCGACTATAATTCACCCCTCCACTTT.

The gene calls are TRBV3-1 (or the pseudogene TRBV3-2) and TRBJ1-2; D is unclear. The CDR3 spans 15 residues. V dropped 2 bases and J dropped 4 bases, with 14 bases sitting between them. From germline, CDR1 is LGHDT and CDR2 YNNKEL (reference sequence). The CDR3 DNA sequence: TGTGCCAGCAGCCAATGGGGAGCGGCGAGCTATGGCTACACCTTC. Translation: CASSQWGAASYGYTF.

In its sample, this clone was seen once. The chain is built from TRBV18 and TRBJ2-4; D is unclear. Germline CDR1 KGHSH, CDR2 LQKENI. The CDR3 runs to 16 residues. The V and J ends lost 3 bases and 6 bases respectively, with 18 bases between them. DNA of the CDR3: TGTGCCAGCTCACCCTTGGCCCCTGACGGCGGAAACATTCAGTACTTC. It translates to CASSPLAPDGGNIQYF. Complete variable domain (other parts from reference TRBV18 and TRBJ2-4): NAGVMQNPRHLVRRRGQEARLRCSPMKGHSHVYWYRQLPEEGLKFMVYLQKENIIDESGMPKERFSAEFPKEGPSILRIQQVVRGDSAAYFCASSPLAPDGGNIQYFGAGTRLSVL.

The J gene is TRBJ1-1, the V gene TRBV29-1, with 8 bases matching TRBD1. In germline, CDR1 is SQVTM, CDR2 ANQGSEA. The trim removed 4 bases at V and 4 bases at J, leaving 11 bases unmatched. The CDR3 is made up of 15 amino acids. Written as DNA, the CDR3 is TGCAGCGTTGCCTTCCAGGGGGCCTTCACCACTGAAGCTTTCTTT. Encoded protein: CSVAFQGAFTTEAFF.

V is TRBV5-1 and J is TRBJ2-7; tentative D call: TRBD2 (7 bases). This CDR3 has 15 amino acids. Trimming shortened V by 0 bases and J by 7 bases, and 17 bases separated the two germline ends. From germline, CDR1 is SGHRS and CDR2 YFSETQ. In nucleotides, the CDR3 is TGCGCCAGCAGCTTGGAAGGCGGGGGCTTGGGAGAGCAGTACTTC. Protein sequence: CASSLEGGGLGEQYF. Together with reference TRBV5-1 and TRBJ2-7, the CDR3 gives the full variable domain: KAGVTQTPRYLIKTRGQQVTLSCSPISGHRSVSWYQQTPGQGLQFLFEYFSETQRNKGNFPGRFSGRQFSNSRSEMNVSTLELGDSALYLCASSLEGGGLGEQYFGPGTRLTVT.

The chain employs TRBV11-2 and TRBJ2-1; D remains unclear. The CDR3 is 14 residues long. Looked up from germline, CDR1 is SGHAT and CDR2 is FQNNGV. Trimming took 1 base from V and 10 from J, leaving 14 bases between them. CDR3 sequence: CASSLAGVIAEQFF. The CDR3 nucleotides read TGTGCCAGCAGCTTAGCTGGAGTGATAGCAGAGCAGTTCTTC.

The chain links TRBV10-1 to TRBJ1-5; 7 nucleotides match TRBD1. Losses at the gene ends were 5 bases for V and 4 bases for J; bases not matched to a gene: 5. From germline, CDR1 is WNHNN and CDR2 SYGVQD (reference sequence). The CDR3 extends over 14 amino acids. CDR3: CASSPGTANQPQHF. The CDR3 DNA reads TGCGCCAGCAGTCCCGGGACAGCAAATCAGCCCCAGCATTTT.

The chain joins TRBV6-5 to TRBJ1-2, with D perhaps matching TRBD1 (6 bases). The CDR3 loop spans 16 amino acids. V lost 4 bases and J lost 7, with 22 bases in between. Germline V gives CDR1 MNHEY, CDR2 SVGAGI. CDR3 region: CASSLGGGARGSGYTF. The CDR3 DNA reads TGTGCCAGCAGTTTGGGGGGAGGGGCTAGGGGGTCTGGCTACACCTTC.